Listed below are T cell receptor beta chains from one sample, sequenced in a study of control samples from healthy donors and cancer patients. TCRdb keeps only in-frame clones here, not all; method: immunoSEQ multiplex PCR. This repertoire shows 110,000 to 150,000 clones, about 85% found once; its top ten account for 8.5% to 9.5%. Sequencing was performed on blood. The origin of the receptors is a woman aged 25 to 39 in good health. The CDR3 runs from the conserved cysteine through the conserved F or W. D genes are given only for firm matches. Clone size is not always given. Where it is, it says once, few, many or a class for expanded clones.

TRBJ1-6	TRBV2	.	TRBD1	TGTGCCAGCAGTGAAGCGGGGATTACAGGGGTTTCACCCCTCCACTTT	CASSEAGITGVSPLHF
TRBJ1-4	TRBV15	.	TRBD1	TGTGCCACCAGCAAAGGGACAGGAGCATATGAAAAACTGTTTTTT	CATSKGTGAYEKLFF
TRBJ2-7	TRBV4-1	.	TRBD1	TGCGCCAGCAGCCGCGAGTCGGGACAGGGCAGAAACGAGCAGTACTTC	CASSRESGQGRNEQYF
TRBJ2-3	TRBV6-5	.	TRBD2	TGTGCCAGCAGTTACTCAGCGGGGCAGAGCACAGATACGCAGTATTTT	CASSYSAGQSTDTQYF
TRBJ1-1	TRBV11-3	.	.	TGTGCCAGCAGCTTAGATCAAGACACTGAAGCTTTCTTT	CASSLDQDTEAFF
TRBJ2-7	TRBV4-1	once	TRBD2	TGCGCCAGCAGCCAAGCCCCCGGGACTAGCGGGAAGTACGAGCAGTACTTC	CASSQAPGTSGKYEQYF
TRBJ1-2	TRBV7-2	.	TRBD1	TGTGCCAGCAGCGAACACCGGGACAGACCGTCGGGGTCGCGTGGCTACACCTTC	CASSEHRDRPSGSRGYTF
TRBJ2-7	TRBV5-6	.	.	TGTGCCAGCAGTACGCTGATTGGAGAGCAGTACTTC	CASSTLIGEQYF
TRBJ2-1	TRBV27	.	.	TGTGCCAGCAGTTGGTTAAGAGGGTATGAGCAGTTCTTC	CASSWLRGYEQFF
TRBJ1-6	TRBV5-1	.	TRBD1	TGCGCCAGCAGCTTGGAGGGACAGGGGGGTTCACCCCTCCACTTT	CASSLEGQGGSPLHF
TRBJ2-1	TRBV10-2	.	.	TGCGCCAGCAGTGTTGCAGGACTCTACAATGAGCAGTTCTTC	CASSVAGLYNEQFF
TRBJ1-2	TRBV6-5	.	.	TGTGCCAGCACTAGGGGGGCTGAGGGGACCCATGGCTACACCTTC	CASTRGAEGTHGYTF
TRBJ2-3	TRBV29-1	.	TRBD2	TGCAGCGCGCCGGGACTAGCGGGAGGAACAGATACGCAGTATTTT	CSAPGLAGGTDTQYF
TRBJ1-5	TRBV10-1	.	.	TGCGCCAGCAGTGCGGCCACCAATCAGCCCCAGCATTTT	CASSAATNQPQHF
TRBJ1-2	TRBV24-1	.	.	TGTGCCACCAGTGGTGAAGGGAGCTATGGCTACACCTTC	CATSGEGSYGYTF
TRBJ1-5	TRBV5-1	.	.	TGCGCCAGCAGCCCTTTACCGGCAGTAAATCAGCCCCAGCATTTT	CASSPLPAVNQPQHF
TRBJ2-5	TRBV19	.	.	TGTGCCAGTAGTATAGATTTCGGGGGCCAAGAGACCCAGTACTTC	CASSIDFGGQETQYF
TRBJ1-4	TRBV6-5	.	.	TGTGCCAGCAGGGGAGGGAGGGTAGGCGAAAAACTGTTTTTT	CASRGGRVGEKLFF
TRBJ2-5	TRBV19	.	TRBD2	TGTGCCAGTAGTCCGCCCCGGGGGACTAGCGGACAAGAGACCCAGTACTTC	CASSPPRGTSGQETQYF
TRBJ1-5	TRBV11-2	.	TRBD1	TGTGCCAGCAGCTTAGATCGGACAGGTGCGACGTATAGCAATCAGCCCCAGCATTTT	CASSLDRTGATYSNQPQHF
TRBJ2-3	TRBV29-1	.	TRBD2	TGCAGCGTTGAAGATCGTAGCGGGAGTGTTTACACAGATACGCAGTATTTT	CSVEDRSGSVYTDTQYF
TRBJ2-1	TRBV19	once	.	TGTGCCAGTAGTATTGGAGAAGGGCTCGGTGATGAGCAGTTCTTC	CASSIGEGLGDEQFF
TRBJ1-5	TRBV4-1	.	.	TGCGCCAGCAGCCAAGATCGGACAATCAATCAGCCCCAGCATTTT	CASSQDRTINQPQHF
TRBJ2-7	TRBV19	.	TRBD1	TGTGCCAGTAGTATAGATTTCCAGACAGGGTATTACGAGCAGTACTTC	CASSIDFQTGYYEQYF
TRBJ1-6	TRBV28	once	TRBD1	TGTGCCAGCAGTTTATCGGACAGGGTGCCTTCACCCCTCCACTTT	CASSLSDRVPSPLHF
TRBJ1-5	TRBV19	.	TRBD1	TGTGCCAGTGGCGCAGGGGGCAGCAATCAGCCCCAGCATTTT	CASGAGGSNQPQHF
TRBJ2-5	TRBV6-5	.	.	TGTGCCCCCCCCGAGACACTAAGGTACCAAGAGACCCAGTACTTC	CAPPETLRYQETQYF
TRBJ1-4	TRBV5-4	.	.	TGTGCCAGCAGCTCGGGCCCATTTGAAAAACTGTTTTTT	CASSSGPFEKLFF
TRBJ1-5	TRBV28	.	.	TGTGCCAGCTCAAGGACACCGAATCAGCCCCAGCATTTT	CASSRTPNQPQHF
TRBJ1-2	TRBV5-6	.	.	TGTGCCAGCAGCTCGAGAGAGCTGAACAGGAACTATGGCTACACCTTC	CASSSRELNRNYGYTF
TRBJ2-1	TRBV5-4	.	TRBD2	TGTGCCAGCAGCTCTCCTCGGGGGGGGTCGGATGACAATGAGCAGTTCTTC	CASSSPRGGSDDNEQFF
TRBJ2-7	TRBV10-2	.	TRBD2	TGCGCCAGCAGTGAGATCCCTAGCGGGAGTAGGTCCTACGAGCAGTACTTC	CASSEIPSGSRSYEQYF
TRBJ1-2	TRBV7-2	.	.	TGTGCCAGCAGCCCCCAGGGTGACTATGGCTACACCTTC	CASSPQGDYGYTF
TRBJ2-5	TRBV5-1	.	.	TGCGCCAGCAGCTTGGACGGAGAGACCCAGTACTTC	CASSLDGETQYF
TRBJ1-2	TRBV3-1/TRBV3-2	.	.	TGTGCCAGCAGCCAAGATAGTGGGTCAGGGGTTAACTATGGCTACACCTTC	CASSQDSGSGVNYGYTF
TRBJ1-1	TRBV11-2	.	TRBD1	TGTGCCAGCAGCCAGTCGACAGGGGGCCTAACTGAAGCTTTCTTT	CASSQSTGGLTEAFF
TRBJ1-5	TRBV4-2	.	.	TGTGCCAGCAGCCAAGAATCCCGGGCCGGACAGCCCCAGCATTTT	CASSQESRAGQPQHF
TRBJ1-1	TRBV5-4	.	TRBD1	TGTGCCAGCAGCATTCCGGGACAGGGGAACACTGAAGCTTTCTTT	CASSIPGQGNTEAFF
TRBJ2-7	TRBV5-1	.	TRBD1	TGCGCCAGCAGCTTGGAAGGGGACAGGGCACACGAGCAGTACTTC	CASSLEGDRAHEQYF
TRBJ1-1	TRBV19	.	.	TGTGCCAGTAGTATTGCCCGGTCGTACACTGAAGCTTTCTTT	CASSIARSYTEAFF
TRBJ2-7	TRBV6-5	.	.	TGTGCCAGTAATAAAATCGGAGAGCCCTACGAGCAGTACTTC	CASNKIGEPYEQYF
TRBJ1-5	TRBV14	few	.	TGTGCCAGCAGCCAAGGTTCTTCGGGACCTAATCAGCCCCAGCATTTT	CASSQGSSGPNQPQHF
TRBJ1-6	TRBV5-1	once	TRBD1	TGCGCCAGCAGCAGAACGACAGGGGAAGGCTCACCCCTCCACTTT	CASSRTTGEGSPLHF
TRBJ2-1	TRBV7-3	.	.	TGTGCCAGCAGCTTAACCCGCGCGTATGAGCAGTTCTTC	CASSLTRAYEQFF
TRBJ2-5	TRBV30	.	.	TGTGCCTGGAGTACTAGCTTGGAGACCCAGTACTTC	CAWSTSLETQYF
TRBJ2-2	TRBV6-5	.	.	TGTGCCAGCAATCCGAACACCGGGGAGCTGTTTTTT	CASNPNTGELFF
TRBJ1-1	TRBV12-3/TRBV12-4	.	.	TGTGCCAGCAGTGAAACAGGGAACACTGAAGCTTTCTTT	CASSETGNTEAFF
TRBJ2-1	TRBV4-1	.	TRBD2	TGCGCCAGCAGCCAGGGACTAGCCTCCTACAATGAGCAGTTCTTC	CASSQGLASYNEQFF
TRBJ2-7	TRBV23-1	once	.	TGCGCCAGCAGTCAATCGTGGAGGCAGGCGGGTATCAACGAGCAGTACTTC	CASSQSWRQAGINEQYF
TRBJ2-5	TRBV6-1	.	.	TGTGCCAGCAGTGAGGGACGGGGGGAGACCCAGTACTTC	CASSEGRGETQYF
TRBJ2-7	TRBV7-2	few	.	TGTGCCAGCAGCCCCACCTGGGCTAGCGTCACCTCCTACGAGCAGTACTTC	CASSPTWASVTSYEQYF
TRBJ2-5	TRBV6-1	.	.	TGTGCCAGCAGTGACACAGGTTGGGCTGGGACCCAGTACTTC	CASSDTGWAGTQYF
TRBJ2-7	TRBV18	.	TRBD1	TGTGCCAGCTCACCATCGACAGGGGCCTACGAGCAGTACTTC	CASSPSTGAYEQYF
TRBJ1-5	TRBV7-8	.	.	TGTGCCAGCAGCTTGGGGGAATCCAATCAGCCCCAGCATTTT	CASSLGESNQPQHF
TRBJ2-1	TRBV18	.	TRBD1	TGTGCCAGCTCACCGACAGGGGGGCTCATCAATGAGCAGTTCTTC	CASSPTGGLINEQFF
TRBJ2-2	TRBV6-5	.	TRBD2	TGTGCCAGCAGAACAGCGGGAAAGGCTTCCGGGGAGCTGTTTTTT	CASRTAGKASGELFF